This TCR beta chain was documented in a study of shared clonotypes between healthy human individuals. Study-wide results and caveats: It was the non-shared clonotypes that had lower generation probabilities than clonotypes shared by all four donors.

J lost 1 base, V lost 3 bases, and 5 bases had no gene match. Germline V lookup: CDR1 LGHNA, CDR2 YNFKEQ. The CDR3 is 15 residues long. In the naive CD8 group, cells lacked CD45RO and were positively selected for CCR7, so terminally differentiated effector memory CD45RA+ cells were left out. Remarks on this clone: What it binds is unknown. Other DNA sequences of this sample code for an identical CDR3.

Assay runs were performed at deep level. The method was immunoSEQ multiplex PCR; TCRdb's version includes in-frame clones alone and lacks a portion of them. The sample yields a few million clones, just under 95% seen once. Material: naive CD8+ T cells from PBMCs. The TCR comes from a man aged 18 to 30 in good health. Some clones in this sample may be carry-over from other donors' samples. This chain connects TRBV4-2 to TRBJ2-7, with 8 bases that match TRBD2. CDR3 sequence reads: CASSQELAASYEQYF. The CDR3 DNA is TGTGCCAGCAGCCAGGAACTAGCGGCATCCTACGAGCAGTACTTC.